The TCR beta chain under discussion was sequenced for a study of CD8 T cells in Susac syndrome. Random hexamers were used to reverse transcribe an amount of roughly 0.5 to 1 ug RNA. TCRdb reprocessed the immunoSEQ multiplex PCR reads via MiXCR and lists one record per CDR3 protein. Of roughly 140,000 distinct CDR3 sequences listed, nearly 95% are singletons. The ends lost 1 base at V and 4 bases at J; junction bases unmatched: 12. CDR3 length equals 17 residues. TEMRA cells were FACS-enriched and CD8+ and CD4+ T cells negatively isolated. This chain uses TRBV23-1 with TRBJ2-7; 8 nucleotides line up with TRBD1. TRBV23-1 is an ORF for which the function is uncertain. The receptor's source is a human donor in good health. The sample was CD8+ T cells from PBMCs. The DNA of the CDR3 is TGCGCCAGCAGTCAATGGAACGTCCGGGACAGGTGGTACGAGCAGTACTTC. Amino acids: CASSQWNVRDRWYEQYF.